The clone carrying this TCR beta chain was recorded a few times. Germline CDR1 is SGDLS and CDR2 is YYNGEE. This CDR3 contains 15 residues. V shed 4 bases and J 5 bases; nucleotides not matched to a gene: 10. MiXCR, applied by TCRdb to the RT-PCR reads, yields one record per CDR3 protein. The sample has 150,000 to 200,000 distinct CDR3 sequences, around 12% seen once; the top ten hold over 25%. This record comes from a study of response to subunit inactivated influenza vaccine. The same data also contributed to another study, on T cells expressing NK-cell markers. This second study notes: As the method of synthesis, 5'RACE template switching with UMIs yielded TCR beta cDNA. In the group of eight sequenced donors, seven were HCMV-seropositive and one was seronegative.

The TCR originated in a man aged 50 to 59 who received an inactivated influenza vaccine. V usage is TRBV9 and J usage is TRBJ2-5, with TRBD1 identical over 8 bases. Sequenced material: CD8+ T cells sorted from PBMCs, taken roughly 12 days after vaccination. The CDR3 nucleotides read TGTGCCAGCAGCACCCGGACAGGGAACCGGGAGACCCAGTACTTC. Translating gives CASSTRTGNRETQYF.